One sample yielded the 30 T cell receptor beta chains listed below, sequenced in a study of blood T cell repertoires in COVID-19. Sequencing was performed with immunoSEQ multiplex PCR; in TCRdb, only in-frame clones are kept and a portion is missing. Here the sample spans around 300,000 clones, around 85% being singletons. Sequencing used PBMCs or T cells enriched from blood (not recorded which). Source of these receptors: a woman aged 40-49 years who had recovered from COVID-19.

The chain is built from TRBV7-3 and TRBJ1-1; D is ambiguous. The germline V gene has CDR1 SGHTA and CDR2 FQGTGA. This CDR3 is built from 14 residues. V lost 4 bases and J 2 bases, leaving 11 bases between the germline ends. For the CDR3, the DNA is TGTGCCAGCAGCTCCGCCGACATAAACACTGAAGCTTTCTTT. Its translation: CASSSADINTEAFF. The full variable domain, its missing parts supplied by reference TRBV7-3 and TRBJ1-1, is GAGVSQTPSNKVTEKGKYVELRCDPISGHTALYWYRQSLGQGPEFLIYFQGTGAADDSGLPNDRFFAVRPEGSVSTLKIQRTERGDSAVYLCASSSADINTEAFFGQGTRLTVV.

The V gene is TRBV6-2 or TRBV6-3, the J gene TRBJ2-7; 8 positions agree with TRBD1. The CDR3 spans 14 residues. The trim removed 5 bases at V and 0 bases at J, leaving 3 bases unmatched. Germline assignment: CDR1 MNHEY and CDR2 SVGEGT. CDR3 in DNA: TGTGCCAGCAGTCCAACAGGGGGCTCCTACGAGCAGTACTTC. Translating it yields CASSPTGGSYEQYF.

V and J are TRBV11-1 and TRBJ1-2, with D uncertain. This CDR3 is built from 12 residues. V dropped 5 bases and J dropped 8 bases, with 12 bases sitting between them. Germline V gene data show CDR1 as SGHAT and CDR2 as FQDESV (reference sequence). CDR3: CASSTSLRGYTF. CDR3 DNA sequence: TGTGCCAGCAGCACCTCGTTGAGGGGCTACACCTTC.

CDR3: CATSGGVPGSNYGYTF. CDR3 bases: TGTGCCACCAGCGGAGGGGTTCCAGGATCCAACTATGGCTACACCTTC. The rearrangement joins TRBV15 to TRBJ1-2, with a weak D call TRBD1 (5 bases). Germline CDR1 reads LNHNV; CDR2 reads YYDKDF (reference sequence). CDR3 length equals 16 residues. Trimming cost V 5 bases and J 2 bases, with 18 bases left between them. Looking up the rest from reference TRBV15 and TRBJ1-2 gives the full variable domain: DAMVIQNPRYQVTQFGKPVTLSCSQTLNHNVMYWYQQKSSQAPKLLFHYYDKDFNNEADTPDNFQSRRPNTSFCFLDIRSPGLGDTAMYLCATSGGVPGSNYGYTFGSGTRLTVV.

The sample holds a few counts of this clone. This chain connects TRBV7-2 to TRBJ1-5; D call uncertain. The CDR3 is 13 residues long. The V gene's germline CDR1 is SGHTA and CDR2 FQGNSA. Trimming took off 5 bases at V and 9 bases at J, with 14 bases between the two ends. The CDR3 DNA is TGTGCCAGCAGCGGTGGGCAGGAGGGGCCCCAGCATTTT. This encodes CASSGGQEGPQHF. Filled out from reference TRBV7-2 and TRBJ1-5, the complete variable domain reads GAGVSQSPSNKVTEKGKDVELRCDPISGHTALYWYRQSLGQGLEFLIYFQGNSAPDKSGLPSDRFSAERTGGSVSTLTIQRTQQEDSAVYLCASSGGQEGPQHFGDGTRLSIL.

In its sample, this clone was seen once. This chain links TRBV2 with TRBJ1-3; D gene uncertain. The V and J ends lost 4 bases and 0 bases respectively, with 10 bases between them. The germline V gene encodes CDR1 SNHLY and CDR2 FYNNEI. The CDR3 has 15 amino acids. The CDR3 DNA reads as TGTGCCAGCAGTGTACATCCGTCCTCTGGAAACACCATATATTTT. Amino acid sequence: CASSVHPSSGNTIYF.

The rearrangement uses TRBV7-2 and TRBJ2-5; D might be TRBD1 (7 bases). Trimming took off 4 bases at V and 5 bases at J, with 17 bases between the two ends. CDR3 size: 15 residues. Germline CDR1 reads SGHTA; CDR2 reads FQGNSA. The CDR3 protein is CASSSGGPAWETQYF. As DNA, the CDR3 is TGTGCCAGCAGCTCAGGGGGGCCGGCTTGGGAGACCCAGTACTTC.

The V call is TRBV2, the J call TRBJ1-6; the match to TRBD1 covers 8 bases. This CDR3 has 14 amino acids. V gave up 4 bases and J gave up 7 bases; unmatched junction bases: 3. Germline V gene sequence: CDR1 SNHLY, CDR2 FYNNEI. The CDR3 DNA reads as TGTGCCAGCAGTGGCGACAGGGGAAATTCACCCCTCCACTTT. Protein sequence: CASSGDRGNSPLHF. Complete variable domain (other parts from reference TRBV2 and TRBJ1-6): EPEVTQTPSHQVTQMGQEVILRCVPISNHLYFYWYRQILGQKVEFLVSFYNNEISEKSEIFDDQFSVERPDGSNFTLKIRSTKLEDSAMYFCASSGDRGNSPLHFGNGTRLTVT.

The V call is TRBV9, the J call TRBJ2-7; 7 bases are shared with TRBD2. CDR1 is SGDLS and CDR2 is YYNGEE in the germline V gene. The trim removed 3 bases at V and 0 bases at J, leaving 9 bases unmatched. The CDR3 runs 16 residues. This CDR3 is CASSAGAGRNSYEQYF. The CDR3 nucleotides are TGTGCCAGCAGCGCCGGAGCGGGACGAAACTCCTACGAGCAGTACTTC. The full variable domain, its missing parts supplied by reference TRBV9 and TRBJ2-7, is DSGVTQTPKHLITATGQRVTLRCSPRSGDLSVYWYQQSLDQGLQFLIQYYNGEERAKGNILERFSAQQFPDLHSELNLSSLELGDSALYFCASSAGAGRNSYEQYFGPGTRLTVT.

J is TRBJ2-1 and V is TRBV28, with D possibly matching TRBD2 (5 bases). V was cut by 2 bases and J by 5 bases, with 10 bases left in between. Per the germline V gene, CDR1 is MDHEN and CDR2 is SYDVKM. This CDR3 comprises 14 residues. The CDR3 sequence is CASSLPGLDNEQFF. The DNA of the CDR3 is TGTGCCAGCAGTTTACCCGGACTCGACAATGAGCAGTTCTTC.

This chain joins TRBV28 and TRBJ2-7; 8 nucleotides match TRBD2. The CDR3 totals 17 residues. V shed 4 bases and J 1 base; nucleotides not matched to a gene: 12. Germline V gives CDR1 MDHEN, CDR2 SYDVKM. The CDR3 DNA reads TGTGCCAGCAGTTCTCCCATACTAGCGGAACGTTCCTACGAGCAGTACTTC. This translates into CASSSPILAERSYEQYF.

This chain connects TRBV28 to TRBJ1-6, with D possibly matching TRBD1 (5 bases). V was cut by 5 bases and J by 8 bases, with 16 bases left in between. This CDR3 is 15 amino acids long. Germline-derived CDR1 and CDR2 are MDHEN and SYDVKM. Here the CDR3 reads CASSGLVREDSPLHF. As DNA, the CDR3 is TGTGCCAGCAGTGGCCTGGTCAGGGAGGATTCACCCCTCCACTTT.

With regard to this clone: Other DNA sequences of this sample code for an identical CDR3. The genes are TRBV18 and TRBJ2-1; no definite D call. The CDR3 has 11 amino acids. Trimming took off 3 bases at V and 7 bases at J, with 4 bases between the two ends. Germline V gives CDR1 KGHSH, CDR2 LQKENI. The CDR3 reads CASSPGNEQFF. In DNA form, the CDR3 reads TGTGCCAGCTCACCCGGGAATGAGCAGTTCTTC.

The chain has TRBV27 and TRBJ1-4, with TRBD1 matching 9 bases. Germline values: CDR1 MNHEY, CDR2 SMNVEV (reference sequence). V lost 11 bases and J lost 7; bases outside the gene matches: 8. There are 13 residues in the CDR3. The CDR3 region is CASRTGVGEKLFF. CDR3 DNA: TGTGCCTCGAGGACAGGGGTCGGTGAAAAACTGTTTTTT.

The chain has TRBV12-3 or TRBV12-4 and TRBJ2-4; D unresolved. The CDR3 runs 13 residues. Deletions cut 7 bases from V and 8 bases from J, with 15 bases between. The CDR3 here is CASTSQVLHIQYF. The CDR3 nucleotides are TGTGCCAGCACCTCTCAGGTATTGCACATTCAGTACTTC.

The chain recombines TRBV24-1 with TRBJ2-3, with 10 bases identical to TRBD2. V dropped 4 bases and J dropped 2; count of bases not matched to a gene: 11. Germline assignment: CDR1 KGHDR and CDR2 SFDVKD. The CDR3 has 18 residues. The CDR3 region is CATSDPGATSGFTDTQYF. The CDR3 DNA follows: TGTGCCACCAGTGACCCCGGGGCGACTAGCGGGTTCACAGATACGCAGTATTTT.

The V gene is TRBV28, the J gene TRBJ1-2; 9 bases are a match to TRBD1. The CDR3 sequence is 16 residues long. The J segment lost 8 bases and the V segment lost 8 bases, leaving 18 bases of the junction unmatched. Looked up from germline, CDR1 is MDHEN and CDR2 is SYDVKM. The CDR3 loop is CASDYTGTGSIGGYTF. DNA for the CDR3: TGTGCCAGCGATTATACCGGGACAGGGTCTATAGGGGGCTACACCTTC.

This clone is a singleton in its sample. The V and J genes are TRBV10-3 and TRBJ2-1, with unresolved D. Trimming shortened V by 4 bases and J by 6 bases, and 16 bases separated the two germline ends. The V gene's germline CDR1 is ENHRY and CDR2 SYGVKD. The length of the CDR3 is 15 residues. The CDR3 nucleotides read TGTGCCATCAGTGGCCGCCCGACTTCGAGCAATGAGCAGTTCTTC. As protein: CAISGRPTSSNEQFF.

The V call is TRBV24-1, the J call TRBJ2-2, with 9 bases that match TRBD1. J gave up 4 bases and V 2 bases, and 4 bases lay outside the gene matches. The CDR3 extends over 16 amino acids. Germline V gene sequence: CDR1 KGHDR, CDR2 SFDVKD. DNA for the CDR3: TGTGCCACCAGTGATTCCGGGACAGGGCTCACCGGGGAGCTGTTTTTT. It specifies CATSDSGTGLTGELFF.

The J gene is TRBJ1-2, the V gene TRBV7-2; 8 bases align to TRBD1. Germline V gene sequence: CDR1 SGHTA, CDR2 FQGNSA. Trimming cost V 2 bases and J 5 bases; bases outside gene matches: 7. This CDR3 has 15 residues. The CDR3 nucleotides are TGTGCCAGCAGCTTACAGGGGGCAATTGGGTATGGCTACACCTTC. It codes for CASSLQGAIGYGYTF.

This chain connects TRBV9 to TRBJ1-6; D unclear. Germline V gene sequence: CDR1 SGDLS, CDR2 YYNGEE. The CDR3 spans 14 residues. Trimming stripped 4 bases from V and 5 bases from J, with 10 bases between. The DNA of the CDR3 is TGTGCCAGCAGCCCCCGGGTCGATAATTCACCCCTCCACTTT. Translation: CASSPRVDNSPLHF.

This chain uses TRBV6-2 or TRBV6-3 with TRBJ1-1; possible D gene TRBD1, 5 bases. CDR3 length: 15 amino acids. Germline V gene sequence: CDR1 MNHEY, CDR2 SVGEGT. V lost 2 bases, J lost 1 base, and 11 bases lay in between. The CDR3 DNA sequence: TGTGCCAGCAGTTACGTGCTGGGGGGGAACACTGAAGCTTTCTTT. It translates to CASSYVLGGNTEAFF.

This chain uses TRBV27 with TRBJ2-7; TRBD2 might be the D (6 bases). Germline V CDR1 and CDR2: MNHEY, SMNVEV (reference sequence). The V end lost 5 bases, the J end lost 0 bases, and 8 bases lay between the germline ends. This CDR3 is 13 amino acids long. CDR3 amino acids: CASSRGSSYEQYF. The CDR3 DNA is TGTGCCAGCAGTCGGGGGAGCTCCTACGAGCAGTACTTC.

This clone appeared a few times. The chain is built from TRBV3-1 (or the pseudogene TRBV3-2) and TRBJ2-3; 7 positions match TRBD1. Germline V gives CDR1 LGHDT, CDR2 YNNKEL (reference sequence). There are 16 residues in the CDR3. The ends lost 1 base at V and 6 bases at J; junction bases unmatched: 10. In DNA form, the CDR3 reads TGTGCCAGCAGCCAAGTACCGGGACAGCGTTCGGATACGCAGTATTTT. This sequence encodes CASSQVPGQRSDTQYF.

Notes on this clone: Within the sample, other DNA sequences also encode this same CDR3. The CDR3 region is CATSRAGEKLFF. For the CDR3, the DNA is TGTGCCACCAGCAGAGCCGGGGAAAAACTGTTTTTT. The V and J genes are TRBV15 and TRBJ1-4, with D unresolved. The CDR3 is 12 amino acids. The germline gives CDR1 LNHNV, CDR2 YYDKDF (reference sequence). The ends were cut back, 1 base at V and 8 bases at J, with 5 bases in the middle.

The gene calls are TRBV19 and TRBJ2-1; D remains ambiguous. Germline assignment: CDR1 LNHDA and CDR2 SQIVND (reference sequence). The germline V and J ends were trimmed by 10 bases and 1 base, with 11 bases remaining between them. The length of the CDR3 is 13 residues. CDR3 nucleotides: TGTGCCACCCTGGCCCAGTCCTACAATGAGCAGTTCTTC. Translation: CATLAQSYNEQFF. Complete variable domain (other parts from reference TRBV19 and TRBJ2-1): DGGITQSPKYLFRKEGQNVTLSCEQNLNHDAMYWYRQDPGQGLRLIYYSQIVNDFQKGDIAEGYSVSREKKESFPLTVTSAQKNPTAFYLCATLAQSYNEQFFGPGTRLTVL.

The J gene is TRBJ2-3, the V gene TRBV5-1; 13 nucleotides line up with TRBD2. The CDR3 runs to 16 residues. J was trimmed by 1 base and V by 4 bases; bases with no gene match: 3. The germline V gene encodes CDR1 SGHRS and CDR2 YFSETQ. The CDR3 loop is CASSAGLAGGTDTQYF. CDR3 bases: TGCGCCAGCAGCGCCGGACTAGCGGGAGGCACAGATACGCAGTATTTT.

A few counts support this clone. V usage is TRBV4-2 and J usage is TRBJ2-7; the match to TRBD1 covers 7 bases. This CDR3 comprises 16 residues. Trimming cost V 0 bases and J 3 bases; bases outside gene matches: 8. CDR1 is LGHNA and CDR2 is YNFKEQ in the germline V gene. CDR3 coding DNA: TGTGCCAGCAGCCAAGATCAGAACAGGGGAAGCTACGAGCAGTACTTC. Amino acids: CASSQDQNRGSYEQYF.

This clone turned up a few times. The identical CDR3 is also encoded by other nucleotide sequences in the sample. The V and J genes are TRBV12-3 or TRBV12-4 and TRBJ2-7; no clear D. The CDR3 length is 11 residues. Trimming removed 6 bases at V and 3 bases at J, with 6 bases between. The CDR3 loop reads CASSPGYEQYF. The CDR3 DNA follows: TGTGCCAGCAGCCCCGGCTACGAGCAGTACTTC.

The CDR3: CAARTSGRVRNEQFF. Written as DNA, the CDR3 is TGTGCCGCCAGGACTAGCGGGAGGGTTAGGAATGAGCAGTTCTTC. This chain connects TRBV28 to TRBJ2-1, with 15 bases identical to TRBD2. With V trimmed by 11 bases and J by 7 bases, 9 bases remained unmatched. This CDR3 has 15 amino acids. Per the germline V gene, CDR1 is MDHEN and CDR2 is SYDVKM.